This T cell receptor (beta chain) was profiled in a study of post-analysis software for immune sequencing data. Sequencing libraries made from TCR beta cDNA carried unique molecular identifiers. TCRdb redid the calling of the PCR reads with MiXCR, one entry per CDR3 protein. The sample contains about 500,000 distinct CDR3 sequences, around 40% of which appear only once. Study findings and constraints: There was significantly lower normalized Chao1 diversity in multiple sclerosis patients than in controls. Higher frequency in patients than in controls was seen for roughly five TRBV segments, with TRBV5-6, TRBV5-1 and TRBV20-1 among them.

Concerning this clonotype itself: Its antigen is not identified.

CDR1 SGDLS and CDR2 YYNGEE come from the germline V gene. J gave up 7 bases and V 4 bases, and 12 bases lay outside the gene matches. The CDR3 loop spans 16 amino acids. Sequenced: blood. The sequence came from a girl under 18 with multiple sclerosis. This chain links TRBV9 with TRBJ2-1; 9 nucleotides line up with TRBD2. For the CDR3, the DNA is TGTGCCAGCAGCCCCCGAGGACTAGCGAGAGATAATGAGCAGTTCTTC. Amino acids: CASSPRGLARDNEQFF.